This T cell receptor beta chain was profiled in a study of T cells in Graves' hyperthyroidism and ophthalmopathy. Whole-study context: Before treatment of any kind, peripheral blood was taken at initial diagnosis. The study's findings and limits: A median approximately 6.8 months before onset, the model predicted ophthalmopathy.

What was amplified from RNA transcripts were TCR beta CDR3 regions. An initial round of RT-PCR targeting the TCR CDR3 relied on the HTBI primer set. TCRdb re-called the multiplex PCR reads through MiXCR, storing one row per CDR3 protein. Here the sample spans under 450,000 distinct CDR3 sequences, around 14% being singletons. The germline CDR1 and CDR2 sequences are SGHTA and FQGTGA. The CDR3 spans 15 residues. With 2 bases removed from V and 8 bases from J, the gap between germline ends came to 18 bases. Over 18 months, lack of ophthalmopathy progression marked Graves' hyperthyroidism as stable. This clonotype has at least ten counts. Its antigen remains unidentified.

The sequenced sample was blood. The chain uses TRBV7-3 and TRBJ2-5; D is possibly TRBD1 or TRBD2 (5 bases each). The origin of this receptor is a woman aged 18-29 years with Graves' hyperthyroidism. CDR3 sequence (DNA): TGTGCCAGCAGCTTACAGGAGAGGGGAGTAGGCACCCAGTACTTC. Residues: CASSLQERGVGTQYF.